Given below is one T cell receptor beta chain in context. What it binds is unknown. Method: immunoSEQ multiplex PCR; TCRdb's copy keeps in-frame clones and lacks some. This sample has 85,000 to 100,000 clones, with 90% to 95% found just once. This entry comes from a study of OX40 agonist ivuxolimab in advanced cancers. Study in general: Patients were given ivuxolimab, an antibody that agonizes OX40 (CD134). Hepatocellular carcinoma, melanoma, renal cell or head and neck cancer was diagnosed in the dose-escalation patients. Among those treated, three patients had partial responses, one with hepatocellular carcinoma and two with cutaneous melanoma. Study conclusions and caveats: Expanded clones were, on average, more numerous in CD8+ T cells than in CD4+.

Germline V gene sequence: CDR1 LGHNA, CDR2 YSLEER. The CDR3 runs 13 residues. The V gene lost 3 bases and the J gene lost 6 bases, with 11 bases spanning the gap. J is TRBJ1-2 and V is TRBV4-3, with D hard to call. Material: CD4+ or CD8+ T cells sorted from blood, obtained in a trial of the OX40 agonist ivuxolimab. The source of this sequence is an adult with an advanced solid tumor such as melanoma, head and neck, liver or kidney cancer. As DNA, the CDR3 is TGCGCCAGCAGCCACGGGAGAGCGGATGGCTACACCTTC. This encodes CASSHGRADGYTF.